These 24 T cell receptor beta chains came from one sample sequenced in a study of T cells in Graves' hyperthyroidism and ophthalmopathy. Using RNA transcripts as the source, TCR beta CDR3 regions were amplified. The HTBI primer set served for first-round RT-PCR of the TCR CDR3. In TCRdb, the multiplex PCR reads were re-called with MiXCR into one record per CDR3 protein. Of about 250,000 distinct CDR3 sequences listed, about 20% were seen once; the top ten hold roughly 60%. The sample taken for sequencing was blood. These receptors all come from a man younger than 45 with Graves' ophthalmopathy.

This clonotype appeared a few times. Given a much more abundant clone one base away, this may be a read error. The V call is TRBV18, the J call TRBJ2-5; tentative D call: TRBD2 (5 bases). Trimming left V 4 bases short and J 4 bases short, with 13 bases between. Germline V gene data show CDR1 as KGHSH and CDR2 as LQKENI. This CDR3 has 14 residues. DNA of the CDR3: TGTGCCAGCTCACTTCGCCGGGAACGAGAGACCCAGTACTTC. Protein sequence: CASSLRRERETQYF.

This clonotype was observed at least ten times. This chain uses TRBV30 with TRBJ2-4; the D gene is possibly TRBD1 (5 bases). The CDR3 runs to 14 residues. V lost 0 bases and J lost 0, with 6 bases in between. Germline V gene sequence: CDR1 GTSNPN, CDR2 SVGIG (reference sequence). The CDR3 here is CAWSVGEAKNIQYF. CDR3 coding DNA: TGTGCCTGGAGTGTAGGGGAAGCCAAAAACATTCAGTACTTC.

The V gene is TRBV6-2 or TRBV6-3, the J gene TRBJ2-1; no reliable D call. Per germline, CDR1 MNHEY and CDR2 SVGEGT. The CDR3 runs to 14 residues. V gave up 3 bases and J gave up 7 bases, with 13 bases separating them. This chain's CDR3 is CASSYTWGLNEQFF. CDR3 nucleotides: TGTGCCAGCAGTTATACTTGGGGATTAAATGAGCAGTTCTTC.

This clonotype was observed many times. This chain links TRBV9 with TRBJ2-1, with TRBD2 identical over 8 bases. The CDR3 loop spans 15 amino acids. Trimming took 2 bases from V and 5 from J; bases not matched to a gene: 6. In germline, CDR1 is SGDLS, CDR2 YYNGEE. In nucleotides, the CDR3 is TGTGCCAGCAGCGTCGGCCTAGCGGGCCACAATGAGCAGTTCTTC. Protein sequence: CASSVGLAGHNEQFF.

This clonotype appeared a few times. The chain carries TRBV2 and TRBJ2-7; D possibly uses TRBD1 or TRBD2 (5 bases each). CDR1 is SNHLY and CDR2 is FYNNEI in the germline V gene. The V gene lost 5 bases and the J gene lost 6 bases, with 26 bases spanning the gap. The CDR3 loop spans 17 amino acids. CDR3 sequence: CASSLGTSGSDYGEQYF. In DNA, the CDR3 is TGTGCCAGCAGTCTAGGGACGTCCGGGTCCGACTACGGCGAGCAGTACTTC.

This clonotype was recorded many times. The V call is TRBV5-6, the J call TRBJ1-5; D unclear. Trimming stripped 1 base from V and 0 bases from J, with 5 bases between. CDR3 size: 14 residues. Per germline, CDR1 SGHDT and CDR2 YYEEEE. CDR3 protein: CASSLKVSNQPQHF. CDR3 DNA: TGTGCCAGCAGCTTGAAAGTTAGCAATCAGCCCCAGCATTTT.

In its sample, this clonotype was seen many times. This sequence joins TRBV12-3 or TRBV12-4 and TRBJ2-1; 12 nucleotides agree with TRBD2. The junction had 8 bases not matched to a gene; V was cut back by 6 bases and J by 8 bases. This CDR3 has 15 residues. CDR3 protein: CASSRTSGRSYEQFF. CDR3 DNA sequence: TGTGCCAGCAGCCGTACTAGCGGGAGGTCGTATGAGCAGTTCTTC.

V and J are TRBV6-1 and TRBJ1-5, with D possibly TRBD1 on 6 matching bases. The CDR3 has 16 amino acids. CDR1 MNHNS and CDR2 SASEGT come from the germline V gene. V shed 2 bases and J shed 7 bases, with 18 bases lying between them. The CDR3 nucleotides read TGTGCCAGCAGTGAAATGTACGTGGTGGGGACACAGCCCCAGCATTTT. Its translation: CASSEMYVVGTQPQHF.

This chain uses TRBV28 with TRBJ1-1; 10 nucleotides align to TRBD1. The trim removed 6 bases at V and 5 bases at J, leaving 6 bases unmatched. The CDR3 extends over 14 amino acids. CDR1 and CDR2 (germline): MDHEN, SYDVKM. The DNA for the CDR3 is TGTGCCAGCAGATTCGACAGGGGGCGAACTGAAGCTTTCTTT. This codes for CASRFDRGRTEAFF.

The rearrangement joins TRBV2 to TRBJ2-5, with a possible D match to TRBD1 (7 bases). CDR3 length equals 15 residues. The germline CDR1 and CDR2 sequences are SNHLY and FYNNEI. The ends were cut back, 6 bases at V and 4 bases at J, with 18 bases in the middle. CDR3 loop: CASSKTGRIGETQYF. CDR3 sequence (DNA): TGTGCCAGCAGCAAGACAGGGAGGATTGGAGAGACCCAGTACTTC.

The gene calls are TRBV16 and TRBJ2-7; TRBD1 matches 9 bases. The CDR3 is made up of 15 amino acids. CDR1 and CDR2 from the germline V gene are KGHSY and FQNENV. The V gene end was trimmed by 0 bases and the J gene end by 0 bases; junction bases not matched to a gene: 0. Here the CDR3 reads CASSQSGQGSYEQYF. The CDR3 bases are TGTGCCAGCAGCCAATCGGGACAGGGCTCCTACGAGCAGTACTTC.

This clonotype was counted only a few times. The V gene is TRBV10-1, the J gene TRBJ2-1; 7 nucleotides align to TRBD2. The V gene's germline CDR1 is WNHNN and CDR2 SYGVQD (reference sequence). Trimming took 2 bases from V and 5 from J; bases not matched to a gene: 6. This CDR3 region has 15 residues. CDR3 in amino acids: CASSEKAGADNEQFF. In DNA form, the CDR3 reads TGCGCCAGCAGTGAGAAGGCGGGAGCGGACAATGAGCAGTTCTTC.

CDR3 amino acids: CSARPDTNGYTF. CDR3 in DNA: TGCAGTGCTAGACCTGACACCAATGGCTACACCTTC. The chain has TRBV20-1 and TRBJ1-2, with D unresolved. The CDR3 is 12 residues long. Trimming took 2 bases from V and 6 from J, leaving 10 bases between them. Germline values: CDR1 DFQATT, CDR2 SNEGSKA (reference sequence).

V usage is TRBV5-4 and J usage is TRBJ2-5; D not certain. Trimming shortened V by 5 bases and J by 3 bases, and 2 bases separated the two germline ends. The germline V gene has CDR1 SGHNT and CDR2 YYREEE (reference sequence). This CDR3 spans 10 amino acids. The CDR3 loop is CASRKETQYF. CDR3 DNA: TGTGCCAGCAGAAAAGAGACCCAGTACTTC.

This clonotype was picked up many times. CDR3 coding DNA: TGTGCCAGCAGCTTAGATCCGGGACAGGGGAGCGAGCAGTACTTC. Residues: CASSLDPGQGSEQYF. The chain combines TRBV7-2 with TRBJ2-7, with TRBD1 matching over 10 bases. Per germline, CDR1 SGHTA and CDR2 FQGNSA. With V trimmed by 1 base and J by 6 bases, 6 bases remained unmatched. The CDR3 totals 15 residues.

The table lists this clonotype with a few counts. This sequence joins TRBV20-1 and TRBJ2-1; 11 bases agree with TRBD2. The V gene's germline CDR1 is DFQATT and CDR2 SNEGSKA (reference sequence). The CDR3 totals 15 residues. Trimming cost V 5 bases and J 7 bases; bases outside gene matches: 10. The CDR3 sequence is CSAFPTSGSRNEQFF. CDR3 bases: TGCAGTGCTTTTCCTACTAGCGGGAGCAGGAATGAGCAGTTCTTC.

The rearrangement links TRBV6-2 or TRBV6-3 to TRBJ2-1, with no clear D. Trimming cost V 2 bases and J 5 bases, with 7 bases left between them. The germline V gene has CDR1 MNHEY and CDR2 SVGEGT. There are 13 residues in the CDR3. The CDR3 DNA reads TGTGCCAGCAGTTACCTGAAGGACAATGAGCAGTTCTTC. Amino acids: CASSYLKDNEQFF.

In this sample, this clonotype turned up many times. The chain is built from TRBV12-3 or TRBV12-4 and TRBJ2-2, with 12 bases that match TRBD1. The junction had 8 bases not matched to a gene; V was cut back by 8 bases and J by 4 bases. This CDR3 comprises 16 residues. The CDR3 region has the DNA TGTGCCAGCCGGGGACAGGGGGCATTGAGCACCGGGGAGCTGTTTTTT. This codes for CASRGQGALSTGELFF.

The V call is TRBV7-3, the J call TRBJ2-6, with unresolved D. Trimming removed 3 bases at V and 0 bases at J, with 6 bases between. The CDR3 contains 15 residues. Germline CDR1 SGHTA, CDR2 FQGTGA. The CDR3 sequence: CASSFGLSGANVLTF. Here the CDR3 DNA reads TGTGCCAGCAGCTTTGGCCTCTCTGGGGCCAACGTCCTGACTTTC.

V and J are TRBV20-1 and TRBJ2-3; 12 bases map to TRBD2. Germline-derived CDR1 and CDR2 are DFQATT and SNEGSKA (reference sequence). V lost 4 bases to trimming and J lost 4 bases; unmatched junction nucleotides: 9. The CDR3 has 16 residues. CDR3 in DNA: TGCAGTGCTATACCGACTAGCGGGGGTGGCGCAGATACGCAGTATTTT. Translated, it gives CSAIPTSGGGADTQYF.

This clonotype was seen a handful of times. The V gene is TRBV7-9, the J gene TRBJ2-3; 8 bases map to TRBD2. Germline V gene data show CDR1 as SEHNR and CDR2 as FQNEAQ (reference sequence). The V and J ends lost 8 bases and 1 base, in that order; junction bases with no gene match: 8. The CDR3 has 15 residues. CDR3 sequence reads: CASGPSGRGTDTQYF. The CDR3, as DNA: TGTGCCAGCGGCCCGAGCGGGAGAGGCACAGATACGCAGTATTTT.

The genes are TRBV11-2 and TRBJ2-3, with 10 nucleotides matching TRBD1. Losses at the gene ends were 6 bases for V and 6 bases for J; bases not matched to a gene: 6. The CDR3 loop spans 14 amino acids. CDR1 and CDR2 (germline): SGHAT, FQNNGV. This CDR3 is CASSRQGASDTQYF. CDR3 coding DNA: TGTGCCAGCAGTCGACAGGGGGCTTCGGATACGCAGTATTTT.

This clonotype was observed a handful of times. The genes are TRBV25-1 and TRBJ1-1, with D unclear. The CDR3 runs 14 residues. V lost 4 bases and J lost 3, with 12 bases in between. The germline V gene has CDR1 MGHDK and CDR2 SYGVNS. The DNA for the CDR3 is TGTGCCAGCAGTGCCCAAGGCGGGTACACTGAAGCTTTCTTT. Translation: CASSAQGGYTEAFF.

Comments on this clonotype: This sequence may be a read error, since a much larger clone differs from it by one base. This chain joins TRBV30 and TRBJ2-5, with a weak D call TRBD2 (6 bases). The V end was cut by 0 bases, the J end by 2 bases, with 16 bases between. Looked up from germline, CDR1 is GTSNPN and CDR2 is SVGIG (reference sequence). The CDR3 has 16 residues. For the CDR3, the DNA is TGTGCCTGGAGTGTGTTTACGGGAGTCCTACAAGAGACCCAGTACTTC. Amino acids: CAWSVFTGVLQETQYF.